In its sample, the clone carrying this TCR beta chain was seen many times. It was genomic DNA that served as the template for profiling TCR beta VDJ and CDR3. TCRdb re-called the reads with MiXCR, one entry per CDR3 protein. The table has 200,000 to 250,000 distinct CDR3 sequences, over 60% seen once; the top ten hold over 25%. This entry comes from a study of CD8+CD57+ T cells in acquired aplastic anemia. Turning to the study itself: Sorted CD4+ and CD8+ cells gave an average of around 3.1 ug of DNA.

The receptor was isolated from a human donor in good health. The specimen sequenced was sorted CD4+, CD8+, or CD8+CD57+ T cells (not recorded which) from PBMCs.

CDR3 in DNA: TGTGCCAGCAGCGACCGAGATATCGGCACCGGGGAGCTGTTTTTT. Protein: CASSDRDIGTGELFF. The V call is TRBV13, the J call TRBJ2-2; D not resolved. The CDR3 sequence is 15 residues long. Germline loops: CDR1 PRHDT, CDR2 FYEKMQ (reference sequence). V was cut by 5 bases and J by 4 bases, with 14 bases left in between.